These 7 T cell receptor beta chains originate from one sample sequenced in a study of blood T cell repertoires in COVID-19. Measured with immunoSEQ multiplex PCR; TCRdb has only the in-frame clones, and not every one. The table includes about 50,000 clones, around 76% detected once. The sample consisted of peripheral blood. Receptors originate from a man aged 45 to 65 with active or convalescent COVID-19.

The chain links TRBV11-2 to TRBJ2-5; the D gene is possibly TRBD2 (5 bases). The CDR3 covers 13 residues. Trimming cost V 3 bases and J 2 bases, with 7 bases left between them. The germline CDR1 and CDR2 sequences are SGHAT and FQNNGV. CDR3 nucleotide sequence: TGTGCCAGCAGCTTGGAGCGGCAAGAGACCCAGTACTTC. Translating gives CASSLERQETQYF.

The V call is TRBV6-5, the J call TRBJ2-1, with D maybe TRBD2 (6 bases). The germline V gene has CDR1 MNHEY and CDR2 SVGAGI. V dropped 2 bases and J dropped 12 bases, with 8 bases sitting between them. The CDR3 length is 11 residues. The CDR3 protein is CASSYPGGQFF. The CDR3 DNA follows: TGTGCCAGCAGTTACCCCGGGGGGCAGTTCTTC.

This clone was seen only a few times. The rearrangement links TRBV18 to TRBJ2-2, with a weak D call TRBD1 (6 bases). Germline CDR1 KGHSH, CDR2 LQKENI. This CDR3 has 15 residues. Deletions cut 3 bases from V and 0 bases from J, with 8 bases between. CDR3 region: CASSPDRPNTGELFF. The CDR3 nucleotides are TGTGCCAGCTCACCGGACAGACCGAACACCGGGGAGCTGTTTTTT.

J is TRBJ2-5 and V is TRBV6-5, with D possibly TRBD1 on 6 matching bases. The CDR3 covers 13 residues. Trimming cost V 6 bases and J 2 bases, with 10 bases left between them. The V gene's germline CDR1 is MNHEY and CDR2 SVGAGI. CDR3 in amino acids: CASSPTGQETQYF. The CDR3 DNA reads TGTGCCAGCAGCCCGACAGGACAAGAGACCCAGTACTTC.

This chain joins TRBV5-8 and TRBJ2-3; TRBD1 aligns across 8 bases. J was trimmed by 1 base and V by 1 base; bases with no gene match: 2. CDR3 length: 15 amino acids. The germline CDR1 and CDR2 sequences are SGHTS and YDEGEE. CDR3 DNA: TGTGCCAGCAGCTTGTGGGGACAGGGCACAGATACGCAGTATTTT. It specifies CASSLWGQGTDTQYF.

The chain has TRBV5-1 and TRBJ2-3; D is perhaps TRBD2 (6 bases). CDR1 SGHRS and CDR2 YFSETQ come from the germline V gene. With 0 bases removed from V and 1 base from J, the gap between germline ends came to 15 bases. This CDR3 has 17 amino acids. The CDR3 DNA reads TGCGCCAGCAGCTTGGGTCTAGCGAACGCCGGCACAGATACGCAGTATTTT. Encoded protein: CASSLGLANAGTDTQYF.

The gene calls are TRBV28 and TRBJ1-1; 7 bases are shared with TRBD1. The germline V gene encodes CDR1 MDHEN and CDR2 SYDVKM. The CDR3 extends over 11 amino acids. Losses at the gene ends were 2 bases for V and 10 bases for J; bases not matched to a gene: 1. CDR3: CASSLQGGAFF. The CDR3 nucleotides are TGTGCCAGCAGTTTACAGGGGGGAGCTTTCTTT.